This passage covers 19 T cell receptor beta chains from one sample sequenced in a study of blood T cell repertoires in COVID-19. The assay was immunoSEQ multiplex PCR, and TCRdb's table has in-frame clones only and misses some. This table has 150,000 to 200,000 clones, less than 90% appearing once. The sample comprised PBMCs or T cells enriched from blood (not recorded which). These receptors were collected from a woman in her 30s who had been exposed to COVID-19.

The chain has TRBV30 and TRBJ1-2; maybe TRBD1 (5 bases). This CDR3 has 13 residues. The V gene's germline CDR1 is GTSNPN and CDR2 SVGIG (reference sequence). Trimming cost V 3 bases and J 1 base, with 9 bases left between them. The CDR3: CAWSVDSNYGYTF. Here the CDR3 DNA reads TGTGCCTGGAGCGTAGACAGTAACTATGGCTACACCTTC.

This clone was seen a handful of times. This chain links TRBV9 with TRBJ1-2; D may be TRBD1 (6 bases). V was pared by 4 bases and J by 5 bases, with 18 bases between. Germline V gives CDR1 SGDLS, CDR2 YYNGEE. The CDR3 sequence is 15 residues long. CDR3 protein: CASSYGGGTSYGYTF. CDR3 in DNA: TGTGCCAGCAGCTACGGAGGGGGGACTAGTTATGGCTACACCTTC. Looking up the rest from reference TRBV9 and TRBJ1-2 gives the full variable domain: DSGVTQTPKHLITATGQRVTLRCSPRSGDLSVYWYQQSLDQGLQFLIQYYNGEERAKGNILERFSAQQFPDLHSELNLSSLELGDSALYFCASSYGGGTSYGYTFGSGTRLTVV.

A few counts support this clone. The V call is TRBV18, the J call TRBJ1-3; perhaps TRBD1 as D (6 bases). The CDR3 is made up of 16 amino acids. In germline, CDR1 is KGHSH, CDR2 LQKENI. Trimming shortened V by 6 bases and J by 0 bases, and 15 bases separated the two germline ends. The CDR3 protein is CASSIPSGASGNTIYF. The CDR3 region has the DNA TGTGCCAGCTCCATACCGTCAGGGGCCTCTGGAAACACCATATATTTT.

This rearrangement joins TRBV9 to TRBJ2-2, with D hard to call. CDR1 SGDLS and CDR2 YYNGEE come from the germline V gene. CDR3 length: 12 amino acids. Trimming removed 4 bases from V and 4 bases from J, with 5 bases in between. The CDR3 region is CASSQSTGELFF. CDR3 bases: TGTGCCAGCAGCCAATCCACCGGGGAGCTGTTTTTT.

The rearrangement joins TRBV19 to TRBJ2-1; 8 nucleotides match TRBD1. CDR3 length: 14 residues. J was trimmed by 7 bases and V by 10 bases; bases with no gene match: 12. Germline V lookup: CDR1 LNHDA, CDR2 SQIVND (reference sequence). CDR3 residues: CATKGRGRENEQFF. CDR3 coding DNA: TGTGCCACCAAGGGCAGGGGGCGCGAGAATGAGCAGTTCTTC.

This clone was observed a single time. This chain uses TRBV13 with TRBJ1-1, with D perhaps TRBD1 (5 bases). Germline V lookup: CDR1 PRHDT, CDR2 FYEKMQ (reference sequence). Trimming shortened V by 2 bases and J by 4 bases, and 17 bases separated the two germline ends. The CDR3 totals 16 residues. This CDR3 reads CASSLNGRGGGTEAFF. The CDR3 nucleotides are TGTGCCAGCAGCTTAAACGGCCGCGGGGGTGGCACTGAAGCTTTCTTT.

J is TRBJ1-2 and V is TRBV19, with 9 bases that match TRBD1. CDR3 length: 14 residues. V dropped 8 bases and J dropped 1; count of bases not matched to a gene: 5. CDR1 is LNHDA and CDR2 is SQIVND in the germline V gene (reference sequence). The CDR3 DNA follows: TGTGCCAGTCAAGGGGACAGGGATAACTATGGCTACACCTTC. Its protein is CASQGDRDNYGYTF.

The rearrangement uses TRBV3-1 (or the pseudogene TRBV3-2) and TRBJ1-4; D perhaps matches TRBD1 (5 bases). V was pared by 0 bases and J by 6 bases, with 11 bases between. The germline V gene encodes CDR1 LGHDT and CDR2 YNNKEL (reference sequence). This CDR3 has 15 residues. The DNA of the CDR3 is TGTGCCAGCAGCCAAGATCTGGGGGGGGATGAAAAACTGTTTTTT. Its translation is CASSQDLGGDEKLFF.

This clone has just a few counts. The chain recombines TRBV3-1 (or the pseudogene TRBV3-2) with TRBJ1-2; D is uncertain. The CDR3 is made up of 13 amino acids. Germline V gene sequence: CDR1 LGHDT, CDR2 YNNKEL (reference sequence). The V and J ends lost 7 bases and 0 bases respectively, with 9 bases between them. CDR3 DNA sequence: TGTGCCAGCATACAAATATCTAACTATGGCTACACCTTC. Its translation: CASIQISNYGYTF.

This chain uses TRBV27 with TRBJ2-4, with D maybe TRBD2 (6 bases). The germline V and J ends were trimmed by 5 bases and 0 bases, with 14 bases remaining between them. CDR1 MNHEY and CDR2 SMNVEV come from the germline V gene (reference sequence). The CDR3 spans 16 residues. The CDR3 sequence is CASSPRGLIAKNIQYF. The CDR3 nucleotides are TGTGCCAGCAGTCCAAGGGGACTTATAGCCAAAAACATTCAGTACTTC.

The chain carries TRBV5-1 and TRBJ2-3, with D perhaps TRBD1 (6 bases). The CDR3 totals 14 residues. Per the germline V gene, CDR1 is SGHRS and CDR2 is YFSETQ. Trimming left V 0 bases short and J 4 bases short, with 9 bases between. This chain's CDR3 is CASSLESGADTQYF. Written as DNA, the CDR3 is TGCGCCAGCAGCTTGGAATCAGGGGCAGATACGCAGTATTTT. Together with reference TRBV5-1 and TRBJ2-3, the CDR3 gives the full variable domain: KAGVTQTPRYLIKTRGQQVTLSCSPISGHRSVSWYQQTPGQGLQFLFEYFSETQRNKGNFPGRFSGRQFSNSRSEMNVSTLELGDSALYLCASSLESGADTQYFGPGTRLTVL.

The rearrangement joins TRBV2 to TRBJ2-5; 11 bases line up with TRBD2. Germline CDR1 and CDR2: SNHLY and FYNNEI. V lost 6 bases, J lost 7 bases, and 1 base stayed unmatched. The CDR3 runs to 12 residues. CDR3 DNA: TGTGCCAGCAGGCTAGCGGGGGGGACCCAGTACTTC. Translating it yields CASRLAGGTQYF.

CDR3 bases: TGTGCCAGCAGTTTGAGCCAGGACTATGGCTACACCTTC. It translates to CASSLSQDYGYTF. The chain has TRBV12-3 or TRBV12-4 and TRBJ1-2; D is uncertain. The germline V and J ends were trimmed by 3 bases and 3 bases, with 8 bases remaining between them. The CDR3 loop spans 13 amino acids.

The CDR3 here is CASSLEVDANYGYTF. The CDR3 coding sequence is TGCGCCAGCAGCTTGGAAGTAGATGCTAACTATGGCTACACCTTC. The rearrangement links TRBV5-1 to TRBJ1-2; no clear D gene. Germline V gene data show CDR1 as SGHRS and CDR2 as YFSETQ. The CDR3 sequence is 15 residues long. Trimming cost V 0 bases and J 0 bases, with 9 bases left between them.

The chain employs TRBV2 and TRBJ1-5; 11 nucleotides align to TRBD1. V shed 3 bases and J 3 bases; nucleotides not matched to a gene: 10. This CDR3 has 18 amino acids. The germline V gene encodes CDR1 SNHLY and CDR2 FYNNEI. CDR3 nucleotide sequence: TGTGCCAGCAGTGATTTCAGGACAGGGGGCTCGAACAATCAGCCCCAGCATTTT. Its translation: CASSDFRTGGSNNQPQHF. Full variable domain (rest looked up from reference TRBV2 and TRBJ1-5): EPEVTQTPSHQVTQMGQEVILRCVPISNHLYFYWYRQILGQKVEFLVSFYNNEISEKSEIFDDQFSVERPDGSNFTLKIRSTKLEDSAMYFCASSDFRTGGSNNQPQHFGDGTRLSIL.

This chain joins TRBV6-5 and TRBJ2-1; the match to TRBD1 covers 10 bases. This CDR3 is 16 amino acids long. Germline CDR1 MNHEY, CDR2 SVGAGI. V shed 0 bases and J 5 bases; nucleotides not matched to a gene: 4. For the CDR3, the DNA is TGTGCCAGCAGTTACTCGGGGACAGGGGCTAACAATGAGCAGTTCTTC. As protein: CASSYSGTGANNEQFF.

The V and J genes are TRBV12-5 and TRBJ1-1; TRBD1 might be the D (5 bases). The V and J ends lost 4 bases and 5 bases respectively, with 17 bases between them. The CDR3 consists of 15 residues. Germline V CDR1 and CDR2: LGHNT, FRNRAP. The DNA for the CDR3 is TGTGCTAGTGGTTGGGGTGGGGCAGGCAGGACTGAAGCTTTCTTT. The encoded protein is CASGWGGAGRTEAFF.

J is TRBJ1-5 and V is TRBV3-1 (or the pseudogene TRBV3-2); TRBD1 matches at 12 bases. The CDR3 runs to 15 residues. Germline V gives CDR1 LGHDT, CDR2 YNNKEL (reference sequence). V trimming: 1 base; J trimming: 7 bases; junction bases outside the gene matches: 2. The CDR3: CASSQGDRGLQPQHF. The CDR3 DNA follows: TGTGCCAGCAGCCAAGGGGACAGGGGGCTCCAGCCCCAGCATTTT.

The J gene is TRBJ1-1, the V gene TRBV9; D ambiguous. This CDR3 is built from 12 residues. Germline V gene data show CDR1 as SGDLS and CDR2 as YYNGEE. Trimming removed 4 bases at V and 7 bases at J, with 11 bases between. CDR3 in DNA: TGTGCCAGCAGCAAACGACAAGGTGAAGCTTTCTTT. Its translation: CASSKRQGEAFF. Variable domain in full (rest from reference TRBV9 and TRBJ1-1): DSGVTQTPKHLITATGQRVTLRCSPRSGDLSVYWYQQSLDQGLQFLIQYYNGEERAKGNILERFSAQQFPDLHSELNLSSLELGDSALYFCASSKRQGEAFFGQGTRLTVV.